A single T cell receptor beta chain is shown here with its context. Antigen unknown. The data stem from a study of blood T cells in healthy people across ages. CDR3 length: 14 amino acids. CDR1 is SGHRS, CDR2 YFSETQ, per germline. With 4 bases clipped from V and 2 bases from J, the junction kept 4 bases outside the gene matches. Broader study findings: Older age coincided with a roughly linear decline in TCR beta diversity per million T cells.

Isolation recovered at least 6.5 million PBMCs from every sample. The use of a sample-barcoded 5' primer and a J-beta primer mix characterized a second PCR of about 7 to 12 cycles. Unique molecular identifiers of 12 random nucleotides labeled each cDNA. Each CDR3 protein is one row after TCRdb ran MiXCR on the 5' RACE reads. The repertoire has 550,000 to 600,000 distinct CDR3 sequences, 25% to 30% of them found once; the top ten carry around 18%. The chain couples TRBV5-1 to TRBJ2-5, with 8 positions matching TRBD2. The sequencing sample was made of blood. This TCR was sampled from a woman between 65 and 79 years old in good health. Written as DNA, the CDR3 is TGCGCCAGCAGCGTCAGCGGGGGTCAAGAGACCCAGTACTTC. It is translated as CASSVSGGQETQYF.